This TCR beta chain was obtained from a study of shared clonotypes between healthy human individuals. Sequencing was performed with immunoSEQ multiplex PCR; in TCRdb, only in-frame clones are kept and a portion is missing. The sample has more than 450,000 clones; 70% to 80% are singletons. The CDR3 is made up of 19 amino acids. Looked up from germline, CDR1 is LNHNV and CDR2 is YYDKDF (reference sequence). V was clipped by 1 base and J by 2 bases; unmatched bases: 11. This receptor was obtained from a woman in her thirties or forties in good health. Some clones in this sample may be carry-over from other donors' samples. This chain joins TRBV15 and TRBJ2-5, with TRBD2 matching 12 bases. What was sequenced was PBMCs. CDR3 DNA sequence: TGTGCCACCAGCAGAGGCCTAACTACAGGGACTAGCGGGCAAGAGACCCAGTACTTC. Protein product: CATSRGLTTGTSGQETQYF. Full variable domain (outside the CDR3, taken from reference TRBV15 and TRBJ2-5): DAMVIQNPRYQVTQFGKPVTLSCSQTLNHNVMYWYQQKSSQAPKLLFHYYDKDFNNEADTPDNFQSRRPNTSFCFLDIRSPGLGDTAMYLCATSRGLTTGTSGQETQYFGPGTRLLVL.